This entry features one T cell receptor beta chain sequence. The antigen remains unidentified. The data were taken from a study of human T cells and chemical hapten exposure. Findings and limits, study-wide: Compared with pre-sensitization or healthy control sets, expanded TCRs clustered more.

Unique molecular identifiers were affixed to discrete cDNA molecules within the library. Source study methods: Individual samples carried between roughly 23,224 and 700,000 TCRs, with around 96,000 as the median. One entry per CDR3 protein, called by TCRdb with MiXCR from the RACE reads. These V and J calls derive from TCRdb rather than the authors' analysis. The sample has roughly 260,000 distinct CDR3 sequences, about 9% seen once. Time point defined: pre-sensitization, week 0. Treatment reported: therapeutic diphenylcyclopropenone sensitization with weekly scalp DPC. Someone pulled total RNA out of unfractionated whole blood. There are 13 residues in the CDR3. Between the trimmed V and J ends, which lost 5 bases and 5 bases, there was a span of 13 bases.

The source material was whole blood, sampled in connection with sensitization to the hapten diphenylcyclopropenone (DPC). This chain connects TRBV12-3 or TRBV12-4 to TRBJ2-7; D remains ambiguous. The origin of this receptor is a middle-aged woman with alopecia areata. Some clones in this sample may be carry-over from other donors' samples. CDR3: CASSPRHSDEQYF. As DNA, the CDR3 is TGTGCCAGCAGTCCCCGCCATTCCGACGAGCAGTACTTC.